This record concerns one TCR beta chain sequence. Method: immunoSEQ multiplex PCR; TCRdb's copy keeps in-frame clones and lacks some. Among around 62,000 clones listed, roughly 84% were seen once. This specimen belongs to a study of blood T cell repertoires in COVID-19. Study-wide background: Some COVID-19 samples were acute and others convalescent; all came from the United States, Italy and Spain. The analysed material was cDNA or gDNA that came from T cells, B-cell-depleted T cells, or PBMCs.

V was clipped by 1 base and J by 0 bases; unmatched bases: 5. This CDR3 contains 15 residues. Germline loops: CDR1 SQVTM, CDR2 ANQGSEA. The sequencing sample was made of peripheral blood. The chain couples TRBV29-1 to TRBJ2-7; the match to TRBD1 covers 8 bases. This TCR came from a man aged 45-65 years with active COVID-19. This chain's CDR3 is CSVEGTGQASYEQYF. The DNA for the CDR3 is TGCAGCGTTGAAGGGACGGGACAGGCCTCCTACGAGCAGTACTTC.